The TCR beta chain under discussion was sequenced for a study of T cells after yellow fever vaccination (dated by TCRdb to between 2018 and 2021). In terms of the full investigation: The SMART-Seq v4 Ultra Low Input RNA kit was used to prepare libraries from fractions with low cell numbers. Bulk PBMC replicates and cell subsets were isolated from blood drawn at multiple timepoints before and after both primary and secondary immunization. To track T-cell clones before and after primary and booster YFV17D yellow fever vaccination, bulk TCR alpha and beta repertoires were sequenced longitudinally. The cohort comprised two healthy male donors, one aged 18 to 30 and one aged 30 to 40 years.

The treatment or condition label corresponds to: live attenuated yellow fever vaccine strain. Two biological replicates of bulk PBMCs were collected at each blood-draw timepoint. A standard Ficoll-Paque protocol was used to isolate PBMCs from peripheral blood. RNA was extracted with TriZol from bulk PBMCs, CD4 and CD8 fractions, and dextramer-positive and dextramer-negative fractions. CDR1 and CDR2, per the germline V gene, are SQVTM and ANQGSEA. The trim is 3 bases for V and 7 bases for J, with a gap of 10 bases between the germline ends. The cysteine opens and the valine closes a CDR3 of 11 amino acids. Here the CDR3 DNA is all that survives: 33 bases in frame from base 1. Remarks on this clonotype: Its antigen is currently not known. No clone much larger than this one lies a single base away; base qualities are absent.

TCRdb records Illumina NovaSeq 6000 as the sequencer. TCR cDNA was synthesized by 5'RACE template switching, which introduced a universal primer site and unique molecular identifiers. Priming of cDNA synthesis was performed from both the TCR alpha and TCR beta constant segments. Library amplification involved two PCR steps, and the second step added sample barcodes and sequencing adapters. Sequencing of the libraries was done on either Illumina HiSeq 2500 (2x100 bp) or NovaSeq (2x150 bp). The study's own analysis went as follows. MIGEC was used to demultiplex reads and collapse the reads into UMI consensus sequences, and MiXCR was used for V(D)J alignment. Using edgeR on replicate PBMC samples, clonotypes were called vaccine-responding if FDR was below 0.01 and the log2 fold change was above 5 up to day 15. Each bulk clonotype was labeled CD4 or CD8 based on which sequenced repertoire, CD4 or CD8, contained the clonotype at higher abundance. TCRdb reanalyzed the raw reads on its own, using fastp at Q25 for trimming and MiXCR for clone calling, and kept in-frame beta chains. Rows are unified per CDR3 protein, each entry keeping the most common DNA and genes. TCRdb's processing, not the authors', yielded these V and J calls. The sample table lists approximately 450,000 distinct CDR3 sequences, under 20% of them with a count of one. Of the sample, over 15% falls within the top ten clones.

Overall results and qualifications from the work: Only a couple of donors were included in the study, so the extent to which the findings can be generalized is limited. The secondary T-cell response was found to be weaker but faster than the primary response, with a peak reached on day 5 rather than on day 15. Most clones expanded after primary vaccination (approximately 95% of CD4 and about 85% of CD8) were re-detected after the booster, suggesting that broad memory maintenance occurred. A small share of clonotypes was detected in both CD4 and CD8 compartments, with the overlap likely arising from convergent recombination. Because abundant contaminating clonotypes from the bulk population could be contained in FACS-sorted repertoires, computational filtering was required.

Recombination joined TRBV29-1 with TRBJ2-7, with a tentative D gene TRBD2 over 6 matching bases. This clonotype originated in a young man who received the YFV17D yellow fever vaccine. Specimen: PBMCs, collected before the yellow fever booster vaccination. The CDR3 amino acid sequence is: CSVEEGREQYV. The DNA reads TGCAGCGTTGAGGAGGGGCGTGAGCAGTACGTC.